This TCR beta chain was captured in a study of CD8 T cells in Susac syndrome. The CDR3 is made up of 15 amino acids. J was trimmed by 0 bases and V by 4 bases; bases with no gene match: 0. The germline V gene has CDR1 SGHTA and CDR2 FQGNSA. Random hexamers were used to reverse transcribe roughly 0.5 to 1 ug of RNA. TCRdb called the immunoSEQ multiplex PCR reads again in MiXCR, with one record for every CDR3 protein. The table shows roughly 88,000 distinct CDR3 sequences, with roughly 95% occurring only once. This rearrangement joins TRBV7-2 to TRBJ2-1, with 10 bases that match TRBD2. Sequenced: CD8+ T cells from PBMCs. The origin of this receptor is a human donor with Susac syndrome. The CDR3 DNA follows: TGTGCCAGCAGCTCTAGCGGGGGCTCCTACAATGAGCAGTTCTTC. Residues: CASSSSGGSYNEQFF.